The text below deals with one TCR beta chain. The antigen remains undetermined. The data were taken from a study of chemoradiotherapy in HPV16-positive cancers. Study-level background: Candidate HPV-specific clones and shared TCR motifs came from two HPV16-positive patients. Study-level points and caveats: HPV-responsive T-cell expansion during chemoradiotherapy was linked to improved recurrence-free survival in HPV16-positive patients. Functional assays defining HPV-specific T cells used only a couple of HPV16-positive patients. During treatment, candidate HPV-specific clones and E7-related motifs expanded in tumor.

This CDR3 region has 16 residues. Trimming cost V 4 bases and J 1 base, with 16 bases left between them. Germline V lookup: CDR1 SGHNT, CDR2 YENEEA. Generated by immunoSEQ multiplex PCR, the TCRdb table keeps only in-frame clones and is missing some. The profile shows some 34,000 clones, about 92% of them singletons. The chain uses TRBV11-3 and TRBJ1-1; D remains ambiguous. The specimen comprised blood, sampled from a patient who underwent chemoradiotherapy. The sequence was collected from a human donor with HPV-associated anogenital cancer. The CDR3 is CASSYEGSRPNTEAFF. The CDR3 coding sequence is TGTGCCAGCAGCTACGAAGGATCGCGACCGAACACTGAAGCTTTCTTT.